The present entry profiles one TCR beta chain with its context. The CDR3 sequence is 17 residues long. Germline CDR1 reads LNHDA; CDR2 reads SQIVND (reference sequence). The ends were cut back, 0 bases at V and 0 bases at J, with 12 bases in the middle. Per the authors' pipeline: Researchers report that nucleated cell counts were estimated from reference gene primer amplification. Clones were read by immunoSEQ multiplex PCR, and TCRdb kept only the in-frame ones, dropping some. That table is the source of V, J and clone size, and D and trimming were worked out from the DNA. The table shows more than 75,000 clones, with about nine tenths occurring only once. These data come from a study of blood T cell repertoires in COVID-19.

The sequenced material came from peripheral blood. This sequence joins TRBV19 and TRBJ2-4, with no clear D. The origin of this receptor is a man between 45 and 60 years old with acute or convalescent COVID-19. The CDR3 nucleotides are TGTGCCAGTAGTATAGAAGGCCCGAGGTTAGCCAAAAACATTCAGTACTTC. Amino acid sequence: CASSIEGPRLAKNIQYF.